The 4 T cell receptor beta chains reported below all come from one sample, sequenced in a study of blood T cell repertoires in COVID-19. Only in-frame clones appear in the TCRdb table, and some are missing; sequencing was by immunoSEQ multiplex PCR. Of about 250,000 clones in the sample, more than 65% were seen once. The specimen sequenced was peripheral blood. The receptors were sampled from a woman aged 40 to 55 with active or convalescent COVID-19.

The genes are TRBV10-2 and TRBJ2-1; D unresolved. The length of the CDR3 is 11 residues. Germline V gene data show CDR1 as WSHSY and CDR2 as SAAADI. V was shortened by 7 bases and J by 9 bases, with 10 bases between the two germline ends. This CDR3 is CASIGFGEQFF. The CDR3 coding sequence is TGCGCCAGCATCGGGTTCGGTGAGCAGTTCTTC.

The CDR3 nucleotides are TGCGCCAGCAGTGCGGGACAGGGGACTTCACCCCTCCACTTT. Protein: CASSAGQGTSPLHF. The chain joins TRBV10-1 to TRBJ1-6; 10 positions match TRBD1. Germline V gives CDR1 WNHNN, CDR2 SYGVQD (reference sequence). The length of the CDR3 is 14 residues. With 4 bases clipped from V and 9 bases from J, the junction kept 3 bases outside the gene matches.

The chain uses TRBV3-1 (or the pseudogene TRBV3-2) and TRBJ1-2, with 8 bases that match TRBD1. Trimming removed 7 bases from V and 7 bases from J; junction bases left unmatched: 8. Germline CDR1 LGHDT, CDR2 YNNKEL (reference sequence). The CDR3 is 13 amino acids. CDR3 DNA sequence: TGTGCCAGCACGACAGGGGAGAATTCTGGCTACACCTTC. This sequence encodes CASTTGENSGYTF.

This chain connects TRBV3-1 (or the pseudogene TRBV3-2) to TRBJ2-2; 8 bases are a match to TRBD1. This CDR3 region has 14 residues. CDR1 and CDR2 (germline): LGHDT, YNNKEL (reference sequence). Trimming removed 5 bases from V and 4 bases from J; junction bases left unmatched: 3. CDR3 bases: TGTGCCAGCAGCGTACAGGGGGGCACCGGGGAGCTGTTTTTT. It is translated as CASSVQGGTGELFF.